The sequence of this T cell receptor (beta chain) was determined in a study of Graves' ophthalmopathy and Graves' hyperthyroidism. Excluded: other autoimmune disease, uncontrolled infection, pregnancy or lactation. This CDR3 region has 16 residues. Germline loops: CDR1 SGHVS, CDR2 FQNEAQ. With 5 bases clipped from V and 2 bases from J, the junction kept 10 bases outside the gene matches. This clonotype was detected many times. RNA transcripts provided the template for amplifying TCR beta CDR3 regions. First-round RT-PCR used HTBI primers; second-round multiplex PCR followed. In TCRdb, the multiplex PCR reads were re-called with MiXCR into one record per CDR3 protein. The table has 450,000 to 600,000 distinct CDR3 sequences, less than 45% seen once.

Sequenced: peripheral blood or thyroid tissue (not recorded which). This TCR was recovered from an adult man with Graves' hyperthyroidism. The rearrangement joins TRBV7-8 to TRBJ2-7; 9 bases are a match to TRBD2. The CDR3, as DNA: TGTGCCAGCAGCCTCCAGGCGGTAGCGGGGGCCTACGAGCAGTACTTC. Translated: CASSLQAVAGAYEQYF. Variable domain in full (rest from reference TRBV7-8 and TRBJ2-7): GAGVSQSPRYKVAKRGQDVALRCDPISGHVSLFWYQQALGQGPEFLTYFQNEAQLDKSGLPSDRFFAERPEGSVSTLKIQRTQQEDSAVYLCASSLQAVAGAYEQYFGPGTRLTVT.